This paragraph reports one TCR beta chain. This entry belongs to a study of cytomegalovirus exposure and HLA in healthy donors. The CDR3 extends over 19 amino acids. Germline values: CDR1 SGHVS, CDR2 FQNEAQ. V lost 1 base, J lost 5 bases, and 17 bases stayed unmatched. Use of 60 Vbeta and 13 Jbeta primers characterized the PCR. TCRdb keeps only in-frame clones here, not all; method: immunoSEQ multiplex PCR. The sample lists 150,000 to 180,000 clones, around 84% occurring once. The chain joins TRBV7-8 to TRBJ2-5, with 9 bases identical to TRBD1. The specimen was PBMCs. The receptor comes from a woman aged 18-29 years in good health and CMV-seronegative. The CDR3 spells CASSLVRGTGKGVRETQYF. The CDR3 DNA follows: TGTGCCAGCAGCTTAGTTAGGGGGACAGGGAAAGGGGTCCGGGAGACCCAGTACTTC.